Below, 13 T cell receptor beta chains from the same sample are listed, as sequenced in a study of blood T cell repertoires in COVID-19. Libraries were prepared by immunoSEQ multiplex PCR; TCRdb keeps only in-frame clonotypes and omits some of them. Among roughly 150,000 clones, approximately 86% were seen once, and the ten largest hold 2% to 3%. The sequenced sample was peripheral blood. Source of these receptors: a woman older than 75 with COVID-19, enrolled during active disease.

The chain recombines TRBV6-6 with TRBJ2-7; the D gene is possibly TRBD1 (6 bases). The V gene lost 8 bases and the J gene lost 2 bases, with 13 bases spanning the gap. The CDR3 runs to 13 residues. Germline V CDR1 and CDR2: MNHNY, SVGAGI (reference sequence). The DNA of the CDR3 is TGTGCCAGCGGAGGCGACAGGACCTACGAGCAGTACTTC. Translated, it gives CASGGDRTYEQYF.

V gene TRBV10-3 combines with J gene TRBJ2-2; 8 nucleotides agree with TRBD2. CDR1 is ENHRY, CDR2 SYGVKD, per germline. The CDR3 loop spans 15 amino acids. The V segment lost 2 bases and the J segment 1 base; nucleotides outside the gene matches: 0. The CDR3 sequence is CAISESGGNTGELFF. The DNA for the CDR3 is TGTGCCATCAGTGAGAGCGGGGGGAACACCGGGGAGCTGTTTTTT.

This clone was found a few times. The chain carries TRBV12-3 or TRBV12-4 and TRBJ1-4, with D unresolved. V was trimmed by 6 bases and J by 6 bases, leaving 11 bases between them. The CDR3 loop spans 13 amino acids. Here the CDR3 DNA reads TGTGCCAGCAGCTCGGAGTTTGATGAAAAACTGTTTTTT. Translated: CASSSEFDEKLFF.

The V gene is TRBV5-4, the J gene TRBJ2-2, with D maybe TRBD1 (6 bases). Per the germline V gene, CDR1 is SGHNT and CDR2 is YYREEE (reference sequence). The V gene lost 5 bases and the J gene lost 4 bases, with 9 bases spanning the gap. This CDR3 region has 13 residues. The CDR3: CASRKDSTGELFF. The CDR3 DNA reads TGTGCCAGCAGAAAGGACAGCACCGGGGAGCTGTTTTTT. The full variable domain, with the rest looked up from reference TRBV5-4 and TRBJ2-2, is ETGVTQSPTHLIKTRGQQVTLRCSSQSGHNTVSWYQQALGQGPQFIFQYYREEENGRGNFPPRFSGLQFPNYSSELNVNALELDDSALYLCASRKDSTGELFFGEGSRLTVL.

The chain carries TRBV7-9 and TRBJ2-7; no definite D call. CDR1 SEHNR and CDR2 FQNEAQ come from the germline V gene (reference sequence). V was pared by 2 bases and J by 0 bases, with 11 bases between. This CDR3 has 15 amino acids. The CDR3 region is CASSLSSGLSYEQYF. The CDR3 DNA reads TGTGCCAGCAGCTTATCATCAGGCCTCTCCTACGAGCAGTACTTC.

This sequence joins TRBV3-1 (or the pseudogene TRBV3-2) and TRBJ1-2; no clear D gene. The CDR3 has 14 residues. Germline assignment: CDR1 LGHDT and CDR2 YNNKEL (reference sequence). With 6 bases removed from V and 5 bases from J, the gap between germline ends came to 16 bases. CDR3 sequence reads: CASSQTRAGYGYTF. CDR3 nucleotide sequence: TGTGCCAGCAGTCAGACACGGGCGGGGTATGGCTACACCTTC.

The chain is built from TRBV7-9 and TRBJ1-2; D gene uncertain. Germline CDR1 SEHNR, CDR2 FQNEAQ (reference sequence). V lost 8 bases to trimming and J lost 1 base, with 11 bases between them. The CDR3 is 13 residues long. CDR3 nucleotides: TGTGCCAGCTGGGCGAGCTATAACTATGGCTACACCTTC. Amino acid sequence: CASWASYNYGYTF.

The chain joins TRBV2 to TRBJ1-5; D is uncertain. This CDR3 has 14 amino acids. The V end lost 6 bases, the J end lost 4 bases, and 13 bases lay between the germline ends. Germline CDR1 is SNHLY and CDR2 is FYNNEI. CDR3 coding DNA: TGTGCCAGCAGGAGTGTCGTTCGGAATCAGCCCCAGCATTTT. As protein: CASRSVVRNQPQHF.

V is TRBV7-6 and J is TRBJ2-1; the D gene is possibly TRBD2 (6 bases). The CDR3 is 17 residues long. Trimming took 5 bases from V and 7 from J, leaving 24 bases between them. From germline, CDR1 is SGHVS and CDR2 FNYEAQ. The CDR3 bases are TGTGCCAGCAGCATCCAGACACCGGGACTGGTTTATAATGAGCAGTTCTTC. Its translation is CASSIQTPGLVYNEQFF.

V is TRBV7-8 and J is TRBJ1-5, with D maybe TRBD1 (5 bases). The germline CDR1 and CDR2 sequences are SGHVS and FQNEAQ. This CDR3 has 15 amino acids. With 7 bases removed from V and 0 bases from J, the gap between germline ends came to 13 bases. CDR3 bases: TGTGCCAGCATCCCGGGGGGGTATAGCAATCAGCCCCAGCATTTT. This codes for CASIPGGYSNQPQHF. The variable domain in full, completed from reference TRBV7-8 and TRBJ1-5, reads GAGVSQSPRYKVAKRGQDVALRCDPISGHVSLFWYQQALGQGPEFLTYFQNEAQLDKSGLPSDRFFAERPEGSVSTLKIQRTQQEDSAVYLCASIPGGYSNQPQHFGDGTRLSIL.

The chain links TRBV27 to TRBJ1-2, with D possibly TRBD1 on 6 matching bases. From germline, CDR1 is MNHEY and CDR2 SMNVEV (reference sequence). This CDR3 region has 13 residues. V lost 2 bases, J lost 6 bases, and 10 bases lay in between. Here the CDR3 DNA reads TGTGCCAGCAGTTTACGGGGGGCGGATGGCTACACCTTC. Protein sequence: CASSLRGADGYTF.

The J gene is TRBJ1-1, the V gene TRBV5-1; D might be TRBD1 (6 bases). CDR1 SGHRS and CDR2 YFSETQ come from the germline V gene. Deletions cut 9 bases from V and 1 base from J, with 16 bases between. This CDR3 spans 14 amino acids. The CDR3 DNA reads TGCGCCACGAAACAGGGTTTGGGGAACACTGAAGCTTTCTTT. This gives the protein CATKQGLGNTEAFF.

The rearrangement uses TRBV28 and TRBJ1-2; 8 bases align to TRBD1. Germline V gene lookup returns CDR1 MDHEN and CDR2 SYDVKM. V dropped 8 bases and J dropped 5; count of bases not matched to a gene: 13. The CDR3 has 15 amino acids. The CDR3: CASSAQNRGNYGYTF. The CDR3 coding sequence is TGTGCCAGCTCAGCTCAAAACAGGGGGAATTATGGCTACACCTTC.